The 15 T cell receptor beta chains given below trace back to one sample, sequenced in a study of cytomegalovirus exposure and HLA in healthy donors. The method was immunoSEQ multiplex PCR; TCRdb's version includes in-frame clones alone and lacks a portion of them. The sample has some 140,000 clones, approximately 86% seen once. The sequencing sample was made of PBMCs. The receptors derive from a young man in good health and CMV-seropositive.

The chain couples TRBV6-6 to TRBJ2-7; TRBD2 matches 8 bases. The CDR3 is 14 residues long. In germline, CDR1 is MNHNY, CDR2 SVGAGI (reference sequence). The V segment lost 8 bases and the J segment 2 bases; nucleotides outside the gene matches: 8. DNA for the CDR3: TGTGCCAGCCGCGATAGCGGGGCCGCCTACGAGCAGTACTTC. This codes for CASRDSGAAYEQYF.

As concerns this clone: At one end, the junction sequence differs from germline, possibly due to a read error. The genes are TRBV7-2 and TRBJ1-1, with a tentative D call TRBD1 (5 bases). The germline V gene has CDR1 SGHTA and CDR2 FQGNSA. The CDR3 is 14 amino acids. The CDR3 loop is CASSVAGQNTEAFF. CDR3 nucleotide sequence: TGTGCCAGCAGCGTAGCAGGACAGAACACTGAAGCTTTCTTT.

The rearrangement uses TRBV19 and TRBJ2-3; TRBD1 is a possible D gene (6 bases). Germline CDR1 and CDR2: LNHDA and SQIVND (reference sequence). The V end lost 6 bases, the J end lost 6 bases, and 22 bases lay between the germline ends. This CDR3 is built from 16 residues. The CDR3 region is CASRTPTGSNRDTQYF. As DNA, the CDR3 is TGTGCCAGTAGGACCCCGACAGGCTCCAATAGGGATACGCAGTATTTT.

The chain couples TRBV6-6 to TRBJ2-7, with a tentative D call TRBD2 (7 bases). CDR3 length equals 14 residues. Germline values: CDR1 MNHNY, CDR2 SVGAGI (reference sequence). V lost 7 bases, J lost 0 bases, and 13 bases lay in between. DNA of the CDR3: TGTGCCAGCACCAGGGGAGGGTCCTCCTACGAGCAGTACTTC. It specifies CASTRGGSSYEQYF.

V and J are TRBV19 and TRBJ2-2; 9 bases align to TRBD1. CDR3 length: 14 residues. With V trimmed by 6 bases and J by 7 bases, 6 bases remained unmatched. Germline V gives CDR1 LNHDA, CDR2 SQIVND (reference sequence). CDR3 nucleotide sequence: TGTGCCAGTAGGGCGGGACAGGGTAACGGGGAGCTGTTTTTT. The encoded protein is CASRAGQGNGELFF.

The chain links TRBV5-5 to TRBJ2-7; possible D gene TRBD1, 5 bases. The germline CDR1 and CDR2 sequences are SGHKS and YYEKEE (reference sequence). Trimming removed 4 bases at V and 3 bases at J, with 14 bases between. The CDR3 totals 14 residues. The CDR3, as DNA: TGTGCCAGCAGCGGGCAGGGTTCGGGCTACGAGCAGTACTTC. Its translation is CASSGQGSGYEQYF.

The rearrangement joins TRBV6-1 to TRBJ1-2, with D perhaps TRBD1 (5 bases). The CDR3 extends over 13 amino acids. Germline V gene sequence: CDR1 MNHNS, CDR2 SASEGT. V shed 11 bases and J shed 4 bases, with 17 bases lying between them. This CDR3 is CAGAAGRSYGYTF. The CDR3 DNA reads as TGTGCCGGCGCCGCAGGGAGGTCCTATGGCTACACCTTC.

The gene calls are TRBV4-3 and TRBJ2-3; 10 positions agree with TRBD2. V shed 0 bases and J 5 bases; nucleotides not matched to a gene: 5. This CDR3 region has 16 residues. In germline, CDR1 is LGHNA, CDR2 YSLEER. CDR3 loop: CASSQDTSGEIDTQYF. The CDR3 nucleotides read TGCGCCAGCAGCCAAGACACTAGCGGGGAGATAGATACGCAGTATTTT.

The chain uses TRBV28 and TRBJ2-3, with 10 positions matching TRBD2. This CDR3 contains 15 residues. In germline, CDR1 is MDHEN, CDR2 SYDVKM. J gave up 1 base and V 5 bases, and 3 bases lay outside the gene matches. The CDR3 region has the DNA TGTGCCAGCAGTCTTCTAGCGGGAGGCACAGATACGCAGTATTTT. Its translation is CASSLLAGGTDTQYF. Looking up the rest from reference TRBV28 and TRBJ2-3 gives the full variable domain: DVKVTQSSRYLVKRTGEKVFLECVQDMDHENMFWYRQDPGLGLRLIYFSYDVKMKEKGDIPEGYSVSREKKERFSLILESASTNQTSMYLCASSLLAGGTDTQYFGPGTRLTVL.

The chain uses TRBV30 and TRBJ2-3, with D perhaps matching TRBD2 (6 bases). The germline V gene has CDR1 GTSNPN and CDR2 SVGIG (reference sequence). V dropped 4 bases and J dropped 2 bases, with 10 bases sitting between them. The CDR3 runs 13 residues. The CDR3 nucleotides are TGTGCCTGGACGGAGGGGACCACAGATACGCAGTATTTT. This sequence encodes CAWTEGTTDTQYF.

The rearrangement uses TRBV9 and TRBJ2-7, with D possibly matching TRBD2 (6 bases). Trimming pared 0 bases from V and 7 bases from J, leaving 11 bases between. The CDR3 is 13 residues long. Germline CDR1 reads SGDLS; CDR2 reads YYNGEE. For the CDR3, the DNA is TGTGCCAGCAGCGTAGGGGGGGACGTGGAGCAGTACTTC. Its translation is CASSVGGDVEQYF.

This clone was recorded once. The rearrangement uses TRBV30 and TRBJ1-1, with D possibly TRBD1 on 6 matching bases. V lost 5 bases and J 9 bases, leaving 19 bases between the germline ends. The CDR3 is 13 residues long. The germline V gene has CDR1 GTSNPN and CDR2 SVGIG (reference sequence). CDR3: CAWGRGGGSQAFF. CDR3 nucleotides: TGTGCCTGGGGTAGGGGGGGAGGCTCCCAAGCTTTCTTT.

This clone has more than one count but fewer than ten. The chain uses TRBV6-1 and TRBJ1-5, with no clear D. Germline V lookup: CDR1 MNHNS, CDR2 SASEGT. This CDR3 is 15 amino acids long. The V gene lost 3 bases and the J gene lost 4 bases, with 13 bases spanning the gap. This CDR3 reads CASSDGQTHNQPQHF. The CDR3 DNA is TGTGCCAGCAGTGATGGGCAGACACATAATCAGCCCCAGCATTTT.

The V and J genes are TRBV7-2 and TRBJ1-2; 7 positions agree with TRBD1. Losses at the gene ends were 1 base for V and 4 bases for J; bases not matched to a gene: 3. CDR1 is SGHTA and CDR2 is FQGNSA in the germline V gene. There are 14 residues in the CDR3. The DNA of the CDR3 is TGTGCCAGCAGCTTAGAACAGGGGAGCTATGGCTACACCTTC. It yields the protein CASSLEQGSYGYTF.

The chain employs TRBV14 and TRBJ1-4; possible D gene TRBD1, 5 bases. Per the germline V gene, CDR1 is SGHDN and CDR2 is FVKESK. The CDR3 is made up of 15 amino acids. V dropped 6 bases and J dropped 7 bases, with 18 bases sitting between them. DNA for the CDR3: TGTGCCAGCAGTCCGATAAGGGGTTCGGGTGAAAAACTGTTTTTT. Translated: CASSPIRGSGEKLFF.